The 7 T cell receptor beta chains listed next were all sequenced from one sample in a study of Graves' ophthalmopathy and Graves' hyperthyroidism. RNA transcripts were the template, and TCR beta CDR3 regions were amplified from them. First-round RT-PCR with HTBI primers preceded a second-round multiplex PCR. MiXCR was run by TCRdb on the multiplex PCR reads, yielding one entry per CDR3 protein. The data contain about 740,000 distinct CDR3 sequences, roughly two fifths of them singletons. The sequencing sample was made of peripheral blood. The receptors were sampled from an adult man with Graves' ophthalmopathy.

This chain joins TRBV7-9 and TRBJ1-2; D gene uncertain. Trimming took off 3 bases at V and 4 bases at J, with 12 bases between the two ends. The CDR3 loop spans 14 amino acids. Germline V gene sequence: CDR1 SEHNR, CDR2 FQNEAQ (reference sequence). The CDR3 DNA is TGTGCCAGCAGCTTGGAGGATTTGGGCTATGGCTACACCTTC. Protein product: CASSLEDLGYGYTF.

This clonotype came up many times. The chain joins TRBV24-1 to TRBJ1-2; D possibly corresponds to TRBD1 (5 bases). This CDR3 is 14 amino acids long. Trimming removed 7 bases at V and 4 bases at J, with 15 bases between. Germline assignment: CDR1 KGHDR and CDR2 SFDVKD. CDR3 protein: CATSEDDRPYGYTF. The CDR3 nucleotides are TGTGCCACCAGCGAGGACGACAGACCCTATGGCTACACCTTC.

This clonotype was counted a single time. V and J are TRBV24-1 and TRBJ1-5, with a weak D call TRBD1 (5 bases). V was pared by 11 bases and J by 7 bases, with 20 bases between. Germline V gene lookup returns CDR1 KGHDR and CDR2 SFDVKD. The CDR3 consists of 14 residues. CDR3 bases: TGTGCCAGCAGCCAAGAGCAGGGCGAACAGCCCCAGCATTTT. Its translation is CASSQEQGEQPQHF.

This clonotype was counted only a few times. The rearrangement joins TRBV19 to TRBJ1-5; tentatively, D is TRBD1 (5 bases). Trimming stripped 5 bases from V and 7 bases from J, with 15 bases between. CDR1 LNHDA and CDR2 SQIVND come from the germline V gene (reference sequence). This CDR3 has 14 amino acids. CDR3 in DNA: TGTGCCAGTAGTGCGACAGCCTCCGGGCAGCCCCAGCATTTT. Translated: CASSATASGQPQHF.

In its sample, this clonotype was seen many times. This chain links TRBV10-3 with TRBJ2-7; D might be TRBD1 (5 bases). CDR1 ENHRY and CDR2 SYGVKD come from the germline V gene. V gave up 0 bases and J gave up 2 bases, with 14 bases separating them. The CDR3 spans 16 residues. The CDR3 region has the DNA TGTGCCATCAGTGAGTCGTTCCTCACCAGGGCCTACGAGCAGTACTTC. This encodes CAISESFLTRAYEQYF.

Points on this clonotype: The junction shows a germline mismatch at one end, possibly a read error. CDR3 coding DNA: TGTGCCAGCAGTTACAGGGGGCACGGCTACACCTTC. Protein sequence: CASSYRGHGYTF. The chain carries TRBV10-2 and TRBJ1-2, with 9 bases aligning to TRBD1. Germline CDR1 reads WSHSY; CDR2 reads SAAADI. This CDR3 has 12 amino acids.

Notes on this clonotype: A read error may be the cause here, since a much bigger clone is one base away. The V gene is TRBV24-1, the J gene TRBJ2-6, with 7 bases identical to TRBD1. This CDR3 is built from 16 residues. Germline loops: CDR1 KGHDR, CDR2 SFDVKD. V shed 4 bases and J 3 bases; nucleotides not matched to a gene: 5. For the CDR3, the DNA is TGTGCCACCAGTGACCCAGGGGGATTTGGGGCCAACGTCCTGACTTTC. Its translation is CATSDPGGFGANVLTF.